The 14 T cell receptor beta chains below were found in one sample sequenced in a study of shared clonotypes between healthy human individuals. The table came from immunoSEQ multiplex PCR; TCRdb's copy has only in-frame clones and leaves some out. The data show around 2,000,000 clones, roughly 96% seen once. Sequencing was done on a sample of naive CD4+ T cells sorted from blood. Subset meaning: CD45RA+ positively selected. The receptors come from a young man in good health.

The V and J genes are TRBV6-5 and TRBJ2-5; D ambiguous. The CDR3 runs 14 residues. Germline-derived CDR1 and CDR2 are MNHEY and SVGAGI. Trimming cost V 0 bases and J 2 bases, with 7 bases left between them. The CDR3 DNA is TGTGCCAGCAGTTACTCGGAACAGCAAGAGACCCAGTACTTC. It yields the protein CASSYSEQQETQYF.

The J gene is TRBJ1-6, the V gene TRBV7-9; the D is unclear. This CDR3 contains 13 residues. The germline V gene has CDR1 SEHNR and CDR2 FQNEAQ (reference sequence). The V and J ends lost 1 base and 7 bases respectively, with 5 bases between them. CDR3 coding DNA: TGTGCCAGCAGCTTAGAAGAGAATTCACCCCTCCACTTT. Translation: CASSLEENSPLHF.

V gene TRBV11-2 combines with J gene TRBJ2-6; D possibly matches TRBD1 or TRBD2 (5 bases each). Germline CDR1 SGHAT, CDR2 FQNNGV. The CDR3 totals 17 residues. The V gene lost 2 bases and the J gene lost 0 bases, with 11 bases spanning the gap. In DNA form, the CDR3 reads TGTGCCAGCAGCTTACTGGGACCGTCCTCTGGGGCCAACGTCCTGACTTTC. As protein: CASSLLGPSSGANVLTF.

This clone was seen once. The chain carries TRBV9 and TRBJ2-5, with D uncertain. CDR1 is SGDLS, CDR2 YYNGEE, per germline. This CDR3 has 13 residues. V was shortened by 4 bases and J by 1 base, with 8 bases between the two germline ends. In DNA, the CDR3 is TGTGCCAGCAGCCTTACTCCCCAAGAGACCCAGTACTTC. Translated: CASSLTPQETQYF.

V gene TRBV29-1 combines with J gene TRBJ2-2; D not certain. In germline, CDR1 is SQVTM, CDR2 ANQGSEA. The CDR3 is made up of 14 amino acids. V lost 1 base and J 0 bases, leaving 6 bases between the germline ends. CDR3 in amino acids: CSVEVQPNTGELFF. CDR3 bases: TGCAGCGTTGAAGTCCAGCCGAACACCGGGGAGCTGTTTTTT.

About this clone: A much more abundant neighbour one base away suggests this may be a read error. This chain joins TRBV6-5 and TRBJ1-1; D perhaps matches TRBD1 (5 bases). The CDR3 extends over 11 amino acids. V was shortened by 6 bases and J by 6 bases, with 8 bases between the two germline ends. Per the germline V gene, CDR1 is MNHEY and CDR2 is SVGAGI. The CDR3 is CASSQGSEAFF. Written as DNA, the CDR3 is TGTGCCAGCAGCCAGGGTTCTGAAGCTTTCTTT.

The J gene is TRBJ2-5, the V gene TRBV2; no firm D call. The germline V gene encodes CDR1 SNHLY and CDR2 FYNNEI. V was trimmed by 3 bases and J by 2 bases, leaving 16 bases between them. This CDR3 spans 16 amino acids. CDR3 amino acids: CASSDSAQAVQETQYF. The CDR3 DNA sequence: TGTGCCAGCAGTGACTCCGCCCAGGCTGTGCAAGAGACCCAGTACTTC.

The chain carries TRBV7-9 and TRBJ1-1, with no clear D. CDR3 length: 14 amino acids. Germline CDR1 SEHNR, CDR2 FQNEAQ (reference sequence). Trimming removed 0 bases from V and 3 bases from J, with 8 bases in between. CDR3 amino acids: CASSLAGSDTEAFF. DNA for the CDR3: TGTGCCAGCAGCTTAGCAGGGTCGGACACTGAAGCTTTCTTT.

The genes are TRBV5-6 and TRBJ1-2, with 11 bases matching TRBD1. V dropped 7 bases and J dropped 7; count of bases not matched to a gene: 9. Germline CDR1 is SGHDT and CDR2 is YYEEEE. The CDR3 extends over 14 amino acids. The CDR3 coding sequence is TGTGCCAGCGGCTCGGACAGGGGGCCGAGTGGCTACACCTTC. Protein: CASGSDRGPSGYTF.

This clone was picked up one time. The V and J genes are TRBV5-1 and TRBJ1-3; 7 bases line up with TRBD1. The CDR3 contains 19 residues. With V trimmed by 4 bases and J by 5 bases, 21 bases remained unmatched. Germline assignment: CDR1 SGHRS and CDR2 YFSETQ. The CDR3 loop is CASSLRPSTPGQLRNTIYF. The DNA of the CDR3 is TGCGCCAGCAGCCTACGCCCGTCAACACCGGGACAGCTGAGAAACACCATATATTTT.

This clone was seen once. V gene TRBV21-1 combines with J gene TRBJ2-2. TRBV21-1 has pseudogene status. The CDR3 has 16 residues. CDR3 DNA: TGTGCCAGCAGCAAAGTTAGGGTAAGCAGTACCGGGGAGCTGTTTTTT. Translating gives CASSKVRVSSTGELFF.

About this clone: Other nucleotide sequences in the sample specify the same CDR3. The chain couples TRBV11-3 to TRBJ2-5; no firm D call. CDR1 and CDR2 from the germline V gene are SGHNT and YENEEA. V was pared by 1 base and J by 2 bases, with 8 bases between. This CDR3 is 14 amino acids long. This chain's CDR3 is CASSLGGNQETQYF. The CDR3, as DNA: TGTGCCAGCAGCTTAGGGGGTAATCAAGAGACCCAGTACTTC. Together with reference TRBV11-3 and TRBJ2-5, the CDR3 gives the full variable domain: EAGVVQSPRYKIIEKKQPVAFWCNPISGHNTLYWYLQNLGQGPELLIRYENEEAVDDSQLPKDRFSAERLKGVDSTLKIQPAELGDSAVYLCASSLGGNQETQYFGPGTRLLVL.

The V gene is TRBV5-1, the J gene TRBJ1-2; 11 bases agree with TRBD1. V lost 9 bases and J lost 0; bases outside the gene matches: 4. CDR3 size: 14 residues. Germline V CDR1 and CDR2: SGHRS, YFSETQ. The chain's CDR3 is CATGQGATNYGYTF. The CDR3 nucleotides read TGCGCCACCGGACAGGGGGCTACTAACTATGGCTACACCTTC. Together with reference TRBV5-1 and TRBJ1-2, the CDR3 gives the full variable domain: KAGVTQTPRYLIKTRGQQVTLSCSPISGHRSVSWYQQTPGQGLQFLFEYFSETQRNKGNFPGRFSGRQFSNSRSEMNVSTLELGDSALYLCATGQGATNYGYTFGSGTRLTVV.

This clone came up once. In DNA form, the CDR3 reads TGTGCCTGGAGTATCAGAAGACAGGCTCTTAACGGGGCTTTCTTT. Residues: CAWSIRRQALNGAFF. The rearrangement links TRBV30 to TRBJ1-1; weak D call: TRBD1 (6 bases). The V end lost 2 bases, the J end lost 11 bases, and 24 bases lay between the germline ends. Germline V gene sequence: CDR1 GTSNPN, CDR2 SVGIG (reference sequence). This CDR3 region has 15 residues. Combining the CDR3 with reference TRBV30 and TRBJ1-1 gives the whole variable domain SQTIHQWPATLVQPVGSPLSLECTVEGTSNPNLYWYRQAAGRGLQLLFYSVGIGQISSEVPQNLSASRPQDRQFILSSKKLLLSDSGFYLCAWSIRRQALNGAFFGQGTRLTVV.